The clone carrying this T cell receptor beta chain showed up just a few times. These data belong to a study of blood T cell repertoires in COVID-19. Study information: COVID-19 samples collected from the United States, Italy and Spain covered acute and convalescent phases.

The table came from immunoSEQ multiplex PCR; TCRdb's copy has only in-frame clones and leaves some out. This sample yields approximately 100,000 clones, of which 65% to 90% are seen a single time; approximately 15% belongs to the top ten. Trimming left V 0 bases short and J 8 bases short, with 13 bases between. Germline values: CDR1 SGHTA, CDR2 FQGNSA. The CDR3 sequence is 14 residues long. Sequencing was performed on peripheral blood. This receptor was taken from a woman aged 80 or older with active or convalescent COVID-19. V is TRBV7-2 and J is TRBJ1-2, with no clear D. CDR3 region: CASSLAHTGRGYTF. In nucleotides, the CDR3 is TGTGCCAGCAGCTTAGCCCATACGGGTCGGGGCTACACCTTC.